This is a list of T cell receptor beta chains from one sample in a study of blood T cell repertoires in COVID-19. TCRdb's copy holds only in-frame clones and misses some; the assay was immunoSEQ multiplex PCR. The data contain about 96,000 clones, about 87% of them singletons. Sequencing was done on a sample of peripheral blood. Receptor source: a human donor with COVID-19, enrolled during active disease. The donor label of this sample is uncertain. Each CDR3 is given with its conserved first and last residue. A D gene is named only where the DNA matches it firmly. Clone size is shown for a subset of rows, as once, few, many or a class of expanded clone.

clone_size | d_call | cdr3_length | j_call | v_call | cdr3_nt | cdr3_aa
- | TRBD1 | 13 | TRBJ1-1 | TRBV10-1 | TGCGCCAGCAGTTCCGTGACAGGGGGTGAAGCTTTCTTT | CASSSVTGGEAFF
- | TRBD1 | 18 | TRBJ1-2 | TRBV7-2 | TGTGCCAGCAGCTTATCAGGCCAGGGGGCTTCCCTCGTGTTTGGCTACACCTTC | CASSLSGQGASLVFGYTF
- | - | 13 | TRBJ1-2 | TRBV25-1 | TGTGCCAGCAACCCAGGCGGGAACTATGGCTACACCTTC | CASNPGGNYGYTF
- | - | 15 | TRBJ1-2 | TRBV18 | TGTGCCAGCTCACCCCAGAAGACAGGTACCTATGGCTACACCTTC | CASSPQKTGTYGYTF
- | - | 12 | TRBJ1-1 | TRBV6-2/TRBV6-3 | TGTGCCAGCAGTCTAACCTCCTACAGGGCTTTCTTT | CASSLTSYRAFF
- | - | 15 | TRBJ1-1 | TRBV13 | TGTGCCAGCAGCCCAGGCCGGGGAGTAGGCACTGAAGCTTTCTTT | CASSPGRGVGTEAFF
- | - | 16 | TRBJ2-2 | TRBV5-1 | TGCGCCAGCAGCTCTTATAGCCCTCGAGACACCGGGGAGCTGTTTTTT | CASSSYSPRDTGELFF
- | - | 14 | TRBJ2-3 | TRBV7-9 | TGTGCCAGCAGCTTAGCGTCCTACACAGATACGCAGTATTTT | CASSLASYTDTQYF
- | - | 13 | TRBJ2-7 | TRBV4-2 | TGTGCCAGCAGCCAAGATAGAGATCGCGAGCAGTACTTC | CASSQDRDREQYF
- | TRBD1 | 15 | TRBJ1-2 | TRBV9 | TGTGCCAGCACCAGAGGGACAGGGCCGCCGTATGGCTACACCTTC | CASTRGTGPPYGYTF
- | TRBD1 | 16 | TRBJ1-3 | TRBV11-2 | TGTGCCAGCAGCTTAGGCCTGGACAGGGCTGGAAACACCATATATTTT | CASSLGLDRAGNTIYF
once | TRBD2 | 15 | TRBJ2-3 | TRBV19 | TGTGCCAGTAGTATGGGTCTAGCGGGGGTGGATACGCAGTATTTT | CASSMGLAGVDTQYF
- | TRBD1 | 13 | TRBJ1-1 | TRBV30 | TGTGCCTGGAAGAGGGGGCTGAACACTGAAGCTTTCTTT | CAWKRGLNTEAFF
once | - | 11 | TRBJ2-7 | TRBV5-4 | TGTGCCAGCAGCTTGGCAGACGAGCAGTACTTC | CASSLADEQYF
- | - | 14 | TRBJ2-7 | TRBV5-5 | TGTGCCAGCAGCTTGCAGGGTCCCGGCGACGAGCAGTACTTC | CASSLQGPGDEQYF
- | TRBD1 | 14 | TRBJ2-7 | TRBV14 | TGTGCCAGCAGCCACTGGGACAGGGGATACGAGCAGTACTTC | CASSHWDRGYEQYF
- | - | 14 | TRBJ2-5 | TRBV11-2 | TGTGCCAGCAGTTTTGACAGTCTCCAAGAGACCCAGTACTTC | CASSFDSLQETQYF
- | - | 16 | TRBJ1-2 | TRBV15 | TGTGCCACCAGCAGAGAATACAGGGAGATTACCTATGGCTACACCTTC | CATSREYREITYGYTF
once | - | 15 | TRBJ1-1 | TRBV10-2 | TGCGCCAGCAGTGAGTCAATGGCGGCCAACACTGAAGCTTTCTTT | CASSESMAANTEAFF
- | - | 14 | TRBJ1-1 | TRBV28 | TGTGCCAGCACCCCGGCGGTTCTGAACACTGAAGCTTTCTTT | CASTPAVLNTEAFF
- | - | 14 | TRBJ1-1 | TRBV19 | TGTGCCAGTAGTCCAAGTGGGGCGTGGGCTGAAGCTTTCTTT | CASSPSGAWAEAFF
- | - | 14 | TRBJ2-3 | TRBV18 | TGTGCCAGCTCACCACCTTCGTCAGCAGATACGCAGTATTTT | CASSPPSSADTQYF
- | TRBD1 | 14 | TRBJ1-1 | TRBV11-1 | TGTGCCAGCAGCTATCGGACAGGGGTGGTTGAAGCTTTCTTT | CASSYRTGVVEAFF
- | - | 12 | TRBJ1-4 | TRBV2 | TGTGCCAGCAGCGCCCGGGGGGGCGAACTGTTTTTT | CASSARGGELFF
- | - | 15 | TRBJ2-3 | TRBV3-1/TRBV3-2 | TGTGCCAGCAGCCATCAGCTAGCGAGCACAGATACGCAGTATTTT | CASSHQLASTDTQYF
once | - | 13 | TRBJ1-5 | TRBV3-1/TRBV3-2 | TGTGCCAGCAGCCAAGGCCCGGGTCAGCCCCAGCATTTT | CASSQGPGQPQHF
- | - | 14 | TRBJ1-5 | TRBV6-6 | TGTGCCAGCAGTTCAGGTCAGGGCAATCAGCCCCAGCATTTT | CASSSGQGNQPQHF
- | - | 15 | TRBJ1-5 | TRBV28 | TGTGCCAGCAGTTTACCCCTTACGGGCAATCAGCCCCAGCATTTT | CASSLPLTGNQPQHF
- | TRBD1 | 14 | TRBJ1-4 | TRBV10-3 | TGTGCCATCAAGATGGACAGGGATGGTGAAAAACTGTTTTTT | CAIKMDRDGEKLFF
- | - | 16 | TRBJ2-1 | TRBV9 | TGTGCCAGCAGCGTAGGGAGGGCACGTTACAATGAAGCGCAGTTCTTC | CASSVGRARYNEAQFF
- | - | 14 | TRBJ1-3 | TRBV14 | TGTGCCAGCAGCCAAGTCTTCTCTGGAAACACCATATATTTT | CASSQVFSGNTIYF
once | - | 16 | TRBJ2-2 | TRBV6-5 | TGTGCCAGCAGTTCCGTTGGAGGGGGGGACACCGGGGAGCTGTTTTTT | CASSSVGGGDTGELFF
- | - | 13 | TRBJ2-1 | TRBV12-3/TRBV12-4 | TGTGCCAGCAGTTTTCGACACCGAAATGAGCAGTTCTTC | CASSFRHRNEQFF
- | - | 20 | TRBJ1-1 | TRBV5-1 | TGCGCCAGCCCTCCCGGGACAACGGGAGGGCCCAGGGATATGAACACTGAAGCTTTCTTT | CASPPGTTGGPRDMNTEAFF
- | TRBD1 | 16 | TRBJ2-7 | TRBV5-1 | TGCGCCAGCAGTCCAACAGGGGGCGAATTGACCTACGAGCAGTACTTC | CASSPTGGELTYEQYF
- | - | 16 | TRBJ1-5 | TRBV4-2 | TGTGCCAGCAGCCAAGTCGCGGGGTTGGGCAATCAGCCCCAGCATTTT | CASSQVAGLGNQPQHF
- | - | 13 | TRBJ1-5 | TRBV6-5 | TGTGCCAGCAGCTCTCGTATAAATCAGCCCCAGCATTTT | CASSSRINQPQHF
- | - | 12 | TRBJ2-5 | TRBV25-1 | TGTGCCAGCAACAGGAGCCAAGAGACCCAGTACTTC | CASNRSQETQYF
- | - | 11 | TRBJ1-3 | TRBV29-1 | TGCAGCGTTCTTATGGGAAACACCATATATTTT | CSVLMGNTIYF
- | - | 15 | TRBJ2-5 | TRBV7-3 | TGTGCCAGCAGCTTTCAGGAAGGGAGTATAGAGACCCAGTACTTC | CASSFQEGSIETQYF